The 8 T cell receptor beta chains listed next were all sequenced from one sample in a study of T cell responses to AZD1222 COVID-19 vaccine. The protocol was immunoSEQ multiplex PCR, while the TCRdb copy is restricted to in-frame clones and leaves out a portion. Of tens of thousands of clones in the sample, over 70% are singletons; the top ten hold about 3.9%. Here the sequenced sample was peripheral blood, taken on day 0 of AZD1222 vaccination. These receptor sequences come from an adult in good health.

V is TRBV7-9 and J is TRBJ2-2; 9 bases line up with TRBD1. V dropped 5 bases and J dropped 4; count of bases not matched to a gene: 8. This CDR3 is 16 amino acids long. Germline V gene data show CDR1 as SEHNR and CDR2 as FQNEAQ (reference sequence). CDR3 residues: CASSPALTGGTGELFF. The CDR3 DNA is TGTGCCAGCAGCCCCGCTCTGACAGGGGGCACCGGGGAGCTGTTTTTT. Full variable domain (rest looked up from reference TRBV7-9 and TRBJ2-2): DTGVSQNPRHKITKRGQNVTFRCDPISEHNRLYWYRQTLGQGPEFLTYFQNEAQLEKSRLLSDRFSAERPKGSFSTLEIQRTEQGDSAMYLCASSPALTGGTGELFFGEGSRLTVL.

The DNA for the CDR3 is TGTGCCAGCAGTCAGGGGGCGGGGGCCACAGATACGCAGTATTTT. Its protein product is CASSQGAGATDTQYF. The chain uses TRBV6-6 and TRBJ2-3; maybe TRBD1 (8 bases). CDR3 length: 15 residues. V gave up 5 bases and J gave up 2 bases, with 14 bases separating them. Germline CDR1 reads MNHNY; CDR2 reads SVGAGI (reference sequence).

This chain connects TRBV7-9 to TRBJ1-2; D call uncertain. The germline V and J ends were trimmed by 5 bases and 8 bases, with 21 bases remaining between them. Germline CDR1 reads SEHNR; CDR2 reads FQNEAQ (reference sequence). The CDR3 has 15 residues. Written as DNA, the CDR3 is TGTGCCAGCAGCCCACCGGACGGAGCCTTAGTAGGCTACACCTTC. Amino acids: CASSPPDGALVGYTF.

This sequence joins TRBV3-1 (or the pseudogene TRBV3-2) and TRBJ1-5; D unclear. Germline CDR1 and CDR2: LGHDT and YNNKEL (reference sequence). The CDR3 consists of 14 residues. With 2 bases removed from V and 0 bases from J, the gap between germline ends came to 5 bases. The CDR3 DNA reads TGTGCCAGCAGCCAACAGCATAGCAATCAGCCCCAGCATTTT. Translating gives CASSQQHSNQPQHF.

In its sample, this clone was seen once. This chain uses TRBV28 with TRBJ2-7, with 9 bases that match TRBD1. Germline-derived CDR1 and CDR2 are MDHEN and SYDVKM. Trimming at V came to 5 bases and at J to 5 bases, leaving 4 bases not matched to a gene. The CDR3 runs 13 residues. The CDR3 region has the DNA TGTGCCAGCAGTGGGGGGACAGGGCACGAGCAGTACTTC. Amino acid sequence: CASSGGTGHEQYF.

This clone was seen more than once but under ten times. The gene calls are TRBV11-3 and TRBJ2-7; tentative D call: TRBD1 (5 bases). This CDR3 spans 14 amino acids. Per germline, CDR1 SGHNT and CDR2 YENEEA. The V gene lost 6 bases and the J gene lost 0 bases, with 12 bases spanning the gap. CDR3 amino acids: CASSRQLSSYEQYF. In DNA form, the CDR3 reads TGTGCCAGCAGTCGACAGCTAAGCTCCTACGAGCAGTACTTC.

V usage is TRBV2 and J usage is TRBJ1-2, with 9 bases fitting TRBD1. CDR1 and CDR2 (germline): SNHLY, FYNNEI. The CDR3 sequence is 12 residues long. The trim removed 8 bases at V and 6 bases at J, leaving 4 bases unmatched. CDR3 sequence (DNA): TGTGCCAGCCGGACAGGGGCGGATGGCTACACCTTC. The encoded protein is CASRTGADGYTF.

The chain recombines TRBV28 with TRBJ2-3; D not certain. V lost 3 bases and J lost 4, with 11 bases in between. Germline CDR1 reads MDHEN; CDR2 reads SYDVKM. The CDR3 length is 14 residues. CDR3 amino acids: CASSLASRPDTQYF. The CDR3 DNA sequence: TGTGCCAGCAGTTTGGCCTCCCGCCCAGATACGCAGTATTTT.